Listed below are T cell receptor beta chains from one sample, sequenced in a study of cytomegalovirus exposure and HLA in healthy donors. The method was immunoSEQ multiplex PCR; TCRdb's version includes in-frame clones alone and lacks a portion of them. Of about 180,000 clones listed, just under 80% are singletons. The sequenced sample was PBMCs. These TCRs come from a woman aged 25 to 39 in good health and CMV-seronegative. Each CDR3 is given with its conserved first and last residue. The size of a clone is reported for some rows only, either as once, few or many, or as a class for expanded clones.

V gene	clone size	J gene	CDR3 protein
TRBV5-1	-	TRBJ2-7	CASSSGQGGYEQYF
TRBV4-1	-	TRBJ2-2	CASSQDGVVTGELFF
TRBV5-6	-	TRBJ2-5	CASSLAGTGVQQETQYF
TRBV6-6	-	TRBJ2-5	CASLFRDSPQETQYF
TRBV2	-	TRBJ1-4	CASSDGRAREKLFF
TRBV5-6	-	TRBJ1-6	CASSQGQLNSPLHF
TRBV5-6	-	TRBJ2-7	CASRVGTVEQYF
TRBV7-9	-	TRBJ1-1	CASSVTYGTEAFF
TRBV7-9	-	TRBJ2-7	CASSSRASYEQYF
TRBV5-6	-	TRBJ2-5	CASSPRGLAETQYF
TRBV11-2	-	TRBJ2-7	CASSTLAGAGEQYF
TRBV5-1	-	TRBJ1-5	CASSRGTGEPQHF
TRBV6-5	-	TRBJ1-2	CATSSTPPAVGYTF
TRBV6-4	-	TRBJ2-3	CASSDGELETDTQYF
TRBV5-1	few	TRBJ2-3	CASSLVGGFTDTQYF
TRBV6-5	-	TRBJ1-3	CASRGDLSGNTIYF
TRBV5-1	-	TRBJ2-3	CASSLSGLTDTQYF
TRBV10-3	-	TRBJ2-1	CAISERRGVSYNEQFF
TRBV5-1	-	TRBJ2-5	CASSFAGETQYF
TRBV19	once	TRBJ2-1	CATAGRSGSRNEQFF
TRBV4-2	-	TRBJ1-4	CASSPGGSNEKLFF
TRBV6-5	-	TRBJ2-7	CASSYWGTGDFEQYF
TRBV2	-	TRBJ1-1	CASSEMNRAIHEAFF
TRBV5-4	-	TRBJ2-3	CASSLQPPGLAGANTQYF
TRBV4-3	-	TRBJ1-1	CASSQDGTISTAEAFF
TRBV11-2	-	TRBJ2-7	CASSLSAQADYEQYF